Following are 24 T cell receptor beta chains from one sample sequenced in a study of response to subunit inactivated influenza vaccine. Using its own MiXCR run on the RT-PCR reads, TCRdb lists one record per CDR3 protein. Of roughly 160,000 distinct CDR3 sequences in the sample, approximately 11% were seen once. Material: non-naive T cells sorted from PBMCs, obtained about 40 days after vaccination. All receptors come from a man in his fifties who received an inactivated influenza vaccine.

A few counts support this clonotype. This chain connects TRBV7-3 to TRBJ2-3; D is perhaps TRBD2 (6 bases). CDR1 is SGHTA, CDR2 FQGTGA, per germline. The CDR3 has 15 residues. V was pared by 5 bases and J by 2 bases, with 14 bases between. As DNA, the CDR3 is TGTGCCAGCAGCCGTACGGGACTTCACACAGATACGCAGTATTTT. Translating gives CASSRTGLHTDTQYF.

There are many counts of this clonotype. In nucleotides, the CDR3 is TGTGCCAGCAGCCCTGACAGTGTGGCATCCCTCCACTTT. Translating it yields CASSPDSVASLHF. J is TRBJ1-6 and V is TRBV12-3 or TRBV12-4, with D possibly matching TRBD1 (5 bases). V lost 6 bases to trimming and J lost 14 bases, with 17 bases between them. The CDR3 runs to 13 residues.

The V call is TRBV2, the J call TRBJ1-1; possibly TRBD1 for D (6 bases). Trimming took 8 bases from V and 6 from J, leaving 19 bases between them. Germline CDR1 is SNHLY and CDR2 is FYNNEI. CDR3 size: 14 residues. CDR3 sequence reads: CASRLKTGSAEAFF. DNA for the CDR3: TGTGCCAGCCGACTTAAAACAGGGTCCGCTGAAGCTTTCTTT. The full variable domain, with the rest looked up from reference TRBV2 and TRBJ1-1, is EPEVTQTPSHQVTQMGQEVILRCVPISNHLYFYWYRQILGQKVEFLVSFYNNEISEKSEIFDDQFSVERPDGSNFTLKIRSTKLEDSAMYFCASRLKTGSAEAFFGQGTRLTVV.

In its sample, this clonotype was seen a few times. The V call is TRBV19, the J call TRBJ2-1, with D uncertain. V shed 5 bases and J shed 0 bases, with 11 bases lying between them. The germline V gene has CDR1 LNHDA and CDR2 SQIVND (reference sequence). This CDR3 region has 15 residues. The CDR3 nucleotides are TGTGCCAGTAGTCGCGGTTTGAGCTCCTACAATGAGCAGTTCTTC. This codes for CASSRGLSSYNEQFF.

The chain is built from TRBV28 and TRBJ1-5; a possible D gene is TRBD1 (5 bases). V lost 5 bases and J 2 bases, leaving 16 bases between the germline ends. The CDR3 length is 16 residues. From germline, CDR1 is MDHEN and CDR2 SYDVKM. The CDR3 sequence is CASSTPRAKGNQPQHF. The CDR3 region has the DNA TGTGCCAGCAGTACCCCCAGGGCCAAGGGCAATCAGCCCCAGCATTTT. Variable domain in full (rest from reference TRBV28 and TRBJ1-5): DVKVTQSSRYLVKRTGEKVFLECVQDMDHENMFWYRQDPGLGLRLIYFSYDVKMKEKGDIPEGYSVSREKKERFSLILESASTNQTSMYLCASSTPRAKGNQPQHFGDGTRLSIL.

This clonotype was picked up many times. The rearrangement links TRBV10-3 to TRBJ2-1; 11 bases match TRBD2. The CDR3 sequence is 14 residues long. Trimming cost V 5 bases and J 8 bases; bases outside gene matches: 5. Per the germline V gene, CDR1 is ENHRY and CDR2 is SYGVKD. The chain's CDR3 is CAISSSGGPHEQFF. The CDR3 coding sequence is TGTGCCATCAGTTCTAGCGGGGGGCCCCATGAGCAGTTCTTC.

Note on this clonotype: The junction does not match germline at one end; this may be a read error. The chain has TRBV7-9 and TRBJ2-3, with D perhaps matching TRBD2 (6 bases). Germline V gives CDR1 SEHNR, CDR2 FQNEAQ (reference sequence). The CDR3 runs 11 residues. DNA for the CDR3: TGTGCCAGCAGCCAGGAGACCACGGGAGTTTTT. It is translated as CASSQETTGVF. The full variable domain, in which reference TRBV7-9 and TRBJ2-3 provide the parts outside the CDR3, is DTGVSQNPRHKITKRGQNVTFRCDPISEHNRLYWYRQTLGQGPEFLTYFQNEAQLEKSRLLSDRFSAERPKGSFSTLEIQRTEQGDSAMYLCASSQETTGVFGPGTRLTVL.

This clonotype was observed a few times. The chain is built from TRBV19 and TRBJ2-1; 7 bases map to TRBD2. V was clipped by 3 bases and J by 0 bases; unmatched bases: 8. CDR1 and CDR2 (germline): LNHDA, SQIVND (reference sequence). The CDR3 covers 17 residues. The CDR3 DNA reads as TGTGCCAGTAGTATTTGGGACGGGGGGAGCTCCTACAATGAGCAGTTCTTC. It specifies CASSIWDGGSSYNEQFF.

This clonotype was found many times. This chain joins TRBV20-1 and TRBJ2-1, with TRBD2 matching 9 bases. With 0 bases clipped from V and 12 bases from J, the junction kept 12 bases outside the gene matches. Germline V gene data show CDR1 as DFQATT and CDR2 as SNEGSKA (reference sequence). CDR3 length: 15 residues. The CDR3 protein is CSARDRGSGGWRQFF. CDR3 bases: TGCAGTGCTAGAGATAGGGGTAGCGGGGGTTGGCGGCAGTTCTTC.

Many counts were recorded for this clonotype. The gene calls are TRBV29-1 and TRBJ2-1; 9 positions agree with TRBD2. Germline V lookup: CDR1 SQVTM, CDR2 ANQGSEA. V dropped 1 base and J dropped 4; count of bases not matched to a gene: 2. The CDR3 length is 14 residues. Here the CDR3 DNA reads TGCAGCGTTGAAGGACTAGCGGCGTACAATGAGCAGTTCTTC. As protein: CSVEGLAAYNEQFF.

This clonotype was detected many times. The rearrangement links TRBV20-1 to TRBJ2-1; maybe TRBD1 (6 bases). Per the germline V gene, CDR1 is DFQATT and CDR2 is SNEGSKA (reference sequence). Between the trimmed V and J ends, which lost 5 bases and 6 bases, there was a span of 11 bases. The CDR3 runs to 12 residues. The CDR3 bases are TGCAGTGCTGGGGGCCAATCCAATGAGCAGTTCTTC. As protein: CSAGGQSNEQFF.

The table lists this clonotype with many counts. The CDR3 DNA is TGTGCCAGCAAAAACAGGCTGGAGAACACTGAAGCTTTCTTT. Residues: CASKNRLENTEAFF. The chain uses TRBV7-2 and TRBJ1-1; possibly TRBD1 for D (5 bases). CDR3 size: 14 residues. Looked up from germline, CDR1 is SGHTA and CDR2 is FQGNSA. Trimming removed 7 bases from V and 1 base from J, with 13 bases in between.

This clonotype was found many times. The genes are TRBV9 and TRBJ1-2; unclear D gene. The CDR3 sequence is 13 residues long. Germline loops: CDR1 SGDLS, CDR2 YYNGEE. Trimming stripped 4 bases from V and 7 bases from J, with 14 bases between. The CDR3 nucleotides are TGTGCCAGCAGCTCCGCCAGTTTTCCTGGCTACACCTTC. Protein: CASSSASFPGYTF.

Only a few counts were recorded for this clonotype. This sequence joins TRBV20-1 and TRBJ2-2; D perhaps matches TRBD1 (6 bases). The V and J ends lost 6 bases and 3 bases respectively, with 17 bases between them. The CDR3 extends over 15 amino acids. CDR1 and CDR2 from the germline V gene are DFQATT and SNEGSKA (reference sequence). CDR3: CSASEGGQHTGELFF. CDR3 nucleotide sequence: TGCAGTGCCTCGGAAGGAGGACAGCACACCGGGGAGCTGTTTTTT.

This clonotype has more than one count but fewer than ten. The chain has TRBV7-6 and TRBJ1-5; TRBD1 is a possible D gene (6 bases). The CDR3 totals 16 residues. Germline V gives CDR1 SGHVS, CDR2 FNYEAQ. V was cut by 2 bases and J by 6 bases, with 17 bases left in between. The CDR3, as DNA: TGTGCCAGCAGCTTAATCGGAGGGAGGGGGAGTCAGCCCCAGCATTTT. Protein: CASSLIGGRGSQPQHF.

This clonotype was seen at least ten times. This CDR3 is CASSEGFSAGYTF. In DNA form, the CDR3 reads TGTGCCAGCAGTGAGGGATTCAGCGCTGGCTACACCTTC. The J gene is TRBJ1-2, the V gene TRBV25-1, with no clear D. The germline CDR1 and CDR2 sequences are MGHDK and SYGVNS. V dropped 3 bases and J dropped 7 bases, with 12 bases sitting between them. The CDR3 loop spans 13 amino acids.

This clonotype was counted a few times. The genes are TRBV9 and TRBJ2-2; 8 bases fit TRBD1. The trim removed 3 bases at V and 4 bases at J, leaving 8 bases unmatched. CDR3 length: 16 amino acids. Germline V gives CDR1 SGDLS, CDR2 YYNGEE. The CDR3 sequence: CASSALGQGGTGELFF. CDR3 DNA: TGTGCCAGCAGCGCCCTTGGACAGGGTGGCACCGGGGAGCTGTTTTTT. The full variable domain, in which reference TRBV9 and TRBJ2-2 provide the parts outside the CDR3, is DSGVTQTPKHLITATGQRVTLRCSPRSGDLSVYWYQQSLDQGLQFLIQYYNGEERAKGNILERFSAQQFPDLHSELNLSSLELGDSALYFCASSALGQGGTGELFFGEGSRLTVL.

The sample holds many counts of this clonotype. The V call is TRBV12-3 or TRBV12-4, the J call TRBJ1-1; D is undetermined. V was shortened by 6 bases and J by 4 bases, with 12 bases between the two germline ends. CDR3 size: 13 residues. DNA for the CDR3: TGTGCCAGCAGACCCCCTGGGCTCACTGAAGCTTTCTTT. Translation gives CASRPPGLTEAFF.

The chain couples TRBV18 to TRBJ1-1; possibly TRBD1 for D (5 bases). The CDR3 runs to 14 residues. V was shortened by 1 base and J by 6 bases, with 12 bases between the two germline ends. CDR1 KGHSH and CDR2 LQKENI come from the germline V gene. This CDR3 is CASSPLSGGAEAFF. CDR3 in DNA: TGTGCCAGCTCACCACTCAGTGGGGGAGCTGAAGCTTTCTTT. Drawing the rest from reference TRBV18 and TRBJ1-1, the complete variable domain is NAGVMQNPRHLVRRRGQEARLRCSPMKGHSHVYWYRQLPEEGLKFMVYLQKENIIDESGMPKERFSAEFPKEGPSILRIQQVVRGDSAAYFCASSPLSGGAEAFFGQGTRLTVV.

Many counts were recorded for this clonotype. The rearrangement uses TRBV28 and TRBJ2-1; D unclear. The V end was cut by 2 bases, the J end by 9 bases, with 14 bases between. CDR1 is MDHEN and CDR2 is SYDVKM in the germline V gene. The CDR3 has 14 residues. The CDR3 sequence is CASSLQAGSGEQFF. CDR3 coding DNA: TGTGCCAGCAGTTTACAGGCAGGCTCAGGTGAGCAGTTCTTC.

There are many counts of this clonotype. The chain uses TRBV24-1 and TRBJ2-6; D is undetermined. Per germline, CDR1 KGHDR and CDR2 SFDVKD. V lost 5 bases, J lost 0 bases, and 10 bases lay in between. The CDR3 loop spans 16 amino acids. The CDR3 region is CATSALSRSGANVLTF. Here the CDR3 DNA reads TGTGCCACCAGTGCCCTAAGCCGCTCTGGGGCCAACGTCCTGACTTTC.

Only a few counts were recorded for this clonotype. The chain is built from TRBV5-4 and TRBJ2-7; D possibly corresponds to TRBD1 (5 bases). Trimming pared 6 bases from V and 4 bases from J, leaving 14 bases between. Germline assignment: CDR1 SGHNT and CDR2 YYREEE (reference sequence). CDR3 size: 13 residues. CDR3 residues: CASTDGAQYEQYF. CDR3 coding DNA: TGTGCCAGCACCGATGGGGCTCAGTACGAGCAGTACTTC. The full variable domain, with the rest looked up from reference TRBV5-4 and TRBJ2-7, is ETGVTQSPTHLIKTRGQQVTLRCSSQSGHNTVSWYQQALGQGPQFIFQYYREEENGRGNFPPRFSGLQFPNYSSELNVNALELDDSALYLCASTDGAQYEQYFGPGTRLTVT.

The sample holds a few counts of this clonotype. V usage is TRBV5-4 and J usage is TRBJ2-3; TRBD2 aligns across 10 bases. After removal of 2 bases from V and 6 bases from J, the junction contained 6 bases not matched to a gene. Germline V gene data show CDR1 as SGHNT and CDR2 as YYREEE (reference sequence). This CDR3 is built from 15 residues. The DNA for the CDR3 is TGTGCCAGCAGCTTTACTAGCGGGGTGGCGGATACGCAGTATTTT. It codes for CASSFTSGVADTQYF.

This clonotype was observed at least ten times. The V gene is TRBV4-2, the J gene TRBJ2-7, with TRBD2 matching over 7 bases. V trimming: 2 bases; J trimming: 7 bases; junction bases outside the gene matches: 8. The CDR3 spans 14 residues. The germline V gene has CDR1 LGHNA and CDR2 YNFKEQ. The CDR3 is CASSQPGLSGEQYF. CDR3 sequence (DNA): TGTGCCAGCAGCCAACCGGGACTATCCGGTGAGCAGTACTTC.